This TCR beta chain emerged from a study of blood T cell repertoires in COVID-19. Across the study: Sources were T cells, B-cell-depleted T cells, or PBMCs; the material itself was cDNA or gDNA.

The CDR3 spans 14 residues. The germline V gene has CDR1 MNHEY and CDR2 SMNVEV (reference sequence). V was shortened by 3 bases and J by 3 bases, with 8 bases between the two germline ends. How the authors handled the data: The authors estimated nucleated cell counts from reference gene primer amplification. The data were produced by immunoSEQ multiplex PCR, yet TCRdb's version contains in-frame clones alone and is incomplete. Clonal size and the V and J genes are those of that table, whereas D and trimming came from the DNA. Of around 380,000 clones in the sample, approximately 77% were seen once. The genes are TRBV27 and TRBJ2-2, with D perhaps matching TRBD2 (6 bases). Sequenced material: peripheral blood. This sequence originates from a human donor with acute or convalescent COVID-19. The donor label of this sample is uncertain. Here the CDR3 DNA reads TGTGCCAGCAGTTTGGAGGGGTACACCGGGGAGCTGTTTTTT. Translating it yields CASSLEGYTGELFF.